The 24 T cell receptor beta chains below come from one sample, sequenced in a study of immune heterogeneity within non-small cell lung tumors. For the TCR beta CDR3, multiplex PCR with 32 V and 13 J primers performed the amplification. TCRdb fed the multiplex PCR reads into MiXCR, producing one record per CDR3 protein. The sample includes tens of thousands of distinct CDR3 sequences, over 25% of them seen just once. Template input was genomic DNA from bulk tumor (around 600 ng per sample). From each primary tumor, several far-apart biopsies were obtained during surgery. The cohort was untreated, with newly diagnosed non-small cell lung cancer undergoing curative surgery. The sequencing sample was made of lung tumor tissue. All receptors come from a man aged 35-49 years with non-small cell lung cancer.

This clonotype has only a few counts. The chain links TRBV29-1 to TRBJ2-7, with a tentative D call TRBD2 (5 bases). This CDR3 is built from 13 residues. Germline-derived CDR1 and CDR2 are SQVTM and ANQGSEA. V lost 3 bases to trimming and J lost 6 bases, with 15 bases between them. DNA of the CDR3: TGCAGCGTTGAGGGAGTGGCCATCGGCGAGCAGTACTTC. This encodes CSVEGVAIGEQYF.

In regard to this clonotype: A much larger clone is a single base away; this may be a read error. The genes are TRBV20-1 and TRBJ2-7; the D is unclear. Trimming left V 2 bases short and J 5 bases short, with 7 bases between. The CDR3 has 11 residues. The germline CDR1 and CDR2 sequences are DFQATT and SNEGSKA (reference sequence). The CDR3 protein is CSARSNNEQYF. CDR3 DNA: TGCAGTGCTAGAAGTAACAACGAGCAGTACTTC.

This clonotype came up a few times. The chain combines TRBV11-2 with TRBJ1-5; the D is unclear. The CDR3 loop spans 15 amino acids. Germline V CDR1 and CDR2: SGHAT, FQNNGV. Trimming cost V 2 bases and J 3 bases, with 11 bases left between them. The DNA for the CDR3 is TGTGCCAGCAGCTTATCCGGGGATGACAATCAGCCCCAGCATTTT. This translates into CASSLSGDDNQPQHF.

This clonotype has more than one count but fewer than ten. The rearrangement uses TRBV2 and TRBJ1-1; D is unclear. Trimming stripped 9 bases from V and 0 bases from J, with 11 bases between. CDR3 length equals 13 residues. Per germline, CDR1 SNHLY and CDR2 FYNNEI. This CDR3 reads CASRFSVNTEAFF. In DNA form, the CDR3 reads TGTGCCAGTAGGTTTTCGGTGAACACTGAAGCTTTCTTT.

This clonotype came up a few times. The gene calls are TRBV5-4 and TRBJ2-7, with a possible D match to TRBD1 (5 bases). Between the trimmed V and J ends, which lost 4 bases and 1 base, there was a span of 9 bases. The CDR3 is 13 residues long. Germline V gives CDR1 SGHNT, CDR2 YYREEE (reference sequence). The CDR3 region has the DNA TGTGCCAGCAGCGCAGGGTTGTCCTACGAGCAGTACTTC. Translating it yields CASSAGLSYEQYF. Combining the CDR3 with reference TRBV5-4 and TRBJ2-7 gives the whole variable domain ETGVTQSPTHLIKTRGQQVTLRCSSQSGHNTVSWYQQALGQGPQFIFQYYREEENGRGNFPPRFSGLQFPNYSSELNVNALELDDSALYLCASSAGLSYEQYFGPGTRLTVT.

With respect to this clonotype: Being one base from a much bigger clone, this may be a read error. V is TRBV3-1 and J is TRBJ1-2, with unresolved D. The CDR3 sequence is 15 residues long. Deletions cut 1 base from V and 0 bases from J, with 9 bases between. The germline CDR1 and CDR2 sequences are LGHDT and YNNKEL (reference sequence). The CDR3 here is CASSQGKVANYGYTF. Here the CDR3 DNA reads TGTGCCAGCAGCCAAGGAAAAGTAGCTAACTATGGCTACACCTTC.

The chain has TRBV11-2 and TRBJ2-1; the match to TRBD1 covers 9 bases. CDR1 and CDR2 from the germline V gene are SGHAT and FQNNGV. V shed 8 bases, J shed 5 bases, and the junction held 4 bases outside the gene matches. The CDR3 covers 13 residues. The CDR3 coding sequence is TGTGCCAGCGGGACAGGGCCTAACAATGAGCAGTTCTTC. It translates to CASGTGPNNEQFF.

This clonotype came up many times. The chain links TRBV20-1 to TRBJ2-7, with 9 nucleotides matching TRBD2. Germline loops: CDR1 DFQATT, CDR2 SNEGSKA (reference sequence). The CDR3 totals 15 residues. J was trimmed by 3 bases and V by 0 bases; bases with no gene match: 6. The CDR3 sequence: CSARDLGTSFYEQYF. The CDR3 bases are TGCAGTGCTAGAGATTTGGGGACTAGCTTCTACGAGCAGTACTTC.

This clonotype has just a few counts. One base away lies a much larger clone, so this may be a sequencing read error. The CDR3: CASSYSAQWRDQPQHF. The CDR3 DNA follows: TGTGCCAGCAGTTACTCGGCCCAGTGGCGGGATCAGCCCCAGCATTTT. This chain joins TRBV6-5 and TRBJ1-5; D is undetermined. CDR3 size: 16 residues. With 0 bases removed from V and 5 bases from J, the gap between germline ends came to 14 bases. Germline CDR1 reads MNHEY; CDR2 reads SVGAGI.

This clonotype came up many times. V and J are TRBV12-3 or TRBV12-4 and TRBJ2-7, with D perhaps TRBD2 (5 bases). Trimming removed 8 bases from V and 0 bases from J, with 11 bases in between. The CDR3 consists of 13 residues. This CDR3 reads CASLTGSSYEQYF. As DNA, the CDR3 is TGTGCCAGCTTAACGGGGTCCTCCTACGAGCAGTACTTC.

Concerning this clonotype itself: A much more abundant neighbour one base away suggests this may be a read error. The genes are TRBV27 and TRBJ2-1; 15 bases align to TRBD2. The V gene's germline CDR1 is MNHEY and CDR2 SMNVEV (reference sequence). This CDR3 region has 15 residues. The CDR3 region is CANSWTSGRGNEQFF. The CDR3 nucleotides are TGTGCCAACAGTTGGACTAGCGGGAGGGGAAATGAGCAGTTCTTC.

This clonotype was counted a few times. The V and J genes are TRBV6-2 or TRBV6-3 and TRBJ2-2, with 7 bases lining up with TRBD1. The CDR3 has 16 residues. Per germline, CDR1 MNHEY and CDR2 SVGEGT. Unmatched junction bases numbered 10, after V lost 5 bases and J lost 4 bases. CDR3 in DNA: TGTGCCAGCAGTCTCAGAGGGGGCGCGATCACCGGGGAGCTGTTTTTT. This encodes CASSLRGGAITGELFF.

About this clonotype: An end of the junction does not agree with germline; a read error may underlie this. The chain uses TRBV11-1 and TRBJ2-1, with 8 bases matching TRBD1. This CDR3 spans 13 amino acids. Germline V gives CDR1 SGHAT, CDR2 FQDESV (reference sequence). The CDR3 DNA follows: TGTGCCAGCGGCTTAGGACAGGGCGCCGAGCAGTTCTTC. Its translation is CASGLGQGAEQFF. Full variable domain (outside the CDR3, taken from reference TRBV11-1 and TRBJ2-1): EAEVAQSPRYKITEKSQAVAFWCDPISGHATLYWYRQILGQGPELLVQFQDESVVDDSQLPKDRFSAERLKGVDSTLKIQPAELGDSAMYLCASGLGQGAEQFFGPGTRLTVL.

This clonotype occurred a few times. The V gene is TRBV20-1, the J gene TRBJ1-1; D remains ambiguous. V was clipped by 6 bases and J by 1 base, with 12 bases between them. Germline V gene data show CDR1 as DFQATT and CDR2 as SNEGSKA (reference sequence). CDR3 length: 13 amino acids. CDR3 amino acids: CSATWTGNTEAFF. The CDR3 DNA reads TGCAGTGCAACCTGGACTGGGAACACTGAAGCTTTCTTT.

With regard to this clonotype: Since a much larger clone is just one base distant, this may be a read error. The chain uses TRBV7-6 and TRBJ1-1, with D unclear. Per the germline V gene, CDR1 is SGHVS and CDR2 is FNYEAQ. This CDR3 is 13 amino acids long. The CDR3 coding sequence is TGTGCCAGCAGCAGAGTGATGAACAATGAAGCTTTCTTT. This encodes CASSRVMNNEAFF.

Written as DNA, the CDR3 is TGTGCCAGCAGCTCCGGGACGTCTAAAGAGACCCAGTACTTC. Translating it yields CASSSGTSKETQYF. V gene TRBV5-6 combines with J gene TRBJ2-5; D may be TRBD1 or TRBD2 (5 bases each). The germline V and J ends were trimmed by 3 bases and 3 bases, with 12 bases remaining between them. Germline CDR1 is SGHDT and CDR2 is YYEEEE. This CDR3 spans 14 amino acids.

This clonotype was counted between two and nine times. V usage is TRBV29-1 and J usage is TRBJ2-7; D is unresolved. Looked up from germline, CDR1 is SQVTM and CDR2 is ANQGSEA. The CDR3 extends over 13 amino acids. Trimming left V 0 bases short and J 2 bases short, with 8 bases between. CDR3 bases: TGCAGCGTTGAAGATGACACGACCTACGAGCAGTACTTC. Amino acid sequence: CSVEDDTTYEQYF.

This clonotype was picked up one time. One base away lies a much larger clone, so this may be a sequencing read error. V gene TRBV28 combines with J gene TRBJ2-7, with D possibly being TRBD1 (6 bases). Germline V lookup: CDR1 MDHEN, CDR2 SYDVKM. The CDR3 consists of 16 residues. CDR3 DNA sequence: TGTGCCAGCAGTATCCCGGGACATCTTTCTTCATGCGAGCAGCACTTC. Translation: CASSIPGHLSSCEQHF.

V gene TRBV5-4 combines with J gene TRBJ1-2; D is undetermined. The CDR3 is 15 amino acids. V lost 0 bases and J lost 0, with 9 bases in between. Per germline, CDR1 SGHNT and CDR2 YYREEE (reference sequence). CDR3 loop: CASSLAGSANYGYTF. CDR3 nucleotides: TGTGCCAGCAGCTTGGCGGGCAGTGCTAACTATGGCTACACCTTC.

The genes are TRBV6-2 or TRBV6-3 and TRBJ1-5; tentative D call: TRBD1 (5 bases). The length of the CDR3 is 13 residues. Trimming cost V 0 bases and J 9 bases, with 9 bases left between them. Germline V gene sequence: CDR1 MNHEY, CDR2 SVGEGT. Here the CDR3 reads CASSYSSGAPQHF. In DNA, the CDR3 is TGTGCCAGCAGTTACTCGAGTGGGGCGCCCCAGCATTTT.

The CDR3 nucleotides are TGTGCCAGCAGTCCTAATGGACTAGCGGGAGGCACAGATACGCAGTATTTT. This encodes CASSPNGLAGGTDTQYF. The chain combines TRBV27 with TRBJ2-3, with 13 bases identical to TRBD2. Trimming cost V 5 bases and J 1 base; bases outside gene matches: 6. The CDR3 runs 17 residues. Germline V CDR1 and CDR2: MNHEY, SMNVEV (reference sequence).

This clonotype was detected a few times. This chain links TRBV3-1 with TRBJ2-5; TRBD2 agrees at 10 bases. V was clipped by 6 bases and J by 4 bases; unmatched bases: 5. The CDR3 is made up of 14 amino acids. Germline V gene lookup returns CDR1 LGHDT and CDR2 YNNKEL (reference sequence). The CDR3 here is CASSPSGRGETQYF. The DNA for the CDR3 is TGTGCCAGCAGTCCCAGCGGGAGGGGAGAGACCCAGTACTTC.

The sample holds many counts of this clonotype. The rearrangement joins TRBV6-2 or TRBV6-3 to TRBJ2-7; D might be TRBD2 (6 bases). With 7 bases removed from V and 3 bases from J, the gap between germline ends came to 13 bases. From germline, CDR1 is MNHEY and CDR2 SVGEGT. The CDR3 loop spans 13 amino acids. The CDR3 here is CASTSASVYEQYF. The CDR3 DNA sequence: TGTGCCAGCACCTCGGCTAGCGTCTACGAGCAGTACTTC.

By share, this clonotype counts as medium-sized. The gene calls are TRBV27 and TRBJ1-4; D ambiguous. V was pared by 9 bases and J by 2 bases, with 13 bases between. Germline V gives CDR1 MNHEY, CDR2 SMNVEV (reference sequence). CDR3 size: 14 residues. The CDR3 DNA reads TGTGCCAGTTTGGACCGGTTTACTAATGAAAAACTGTTTTTT. Translated: CASLDRFTNEKLFF.